Presented here are 20 T cell receptor beta chains from one specimen sequenced in a study of cytomegalovirus exposure and HLA in healthy donors. Primers: 60 Vbeta forward and 13 Jbeta reverse. Assay: immunoSEQ multiplex PCR; the TCRdb copy retains only in-frame clones and omits some. The repertoire includes about 190,000 clones, around nine tenths of them detected once, and 1.5% to 2% sits in the top ten. The sequenced sample consisted of PBMCs. These receptors all stem from a woman aged 18-29 years in good health and CMV-seronegative.

The chain joins TRBV5-6 to TRBJ2-7; TRBD1 matches at 9 bases. The trim removed 5 bases at V and 3 bases at J, leaving 6 bases unmatched. CDR3 length: 14 amino acids. Looked up from germline, CDR1 is SGHDT and CDR2 is YYEEEE. The CDR3: CASSAGQGLYEQYF. CDR3 coding DNA: TGTGCCAGCAGTGCGGGACAGGGCCTCTACGAGCAGTACTTC. Looking up the rest from reference TRBV5-6 and TRBJ2-7 gives the full variable domain: DAGVTQSPTHLIKTRGQQVTLRCSPKSGHDTVSWYQQALGQGPQFIFQYYEEEERQRGNFPDRFSGHQFPNYSSELNVNALLLGDSALYLCASSAGQGLYEQYFGPGTRLTVT.

The rearrangement uses TRBV27 and TRBJ2-1, with 8 bases matching TRBD2. The CDR3 extends over 16 amino acids. Trimming at V came to 2 bases and at J to 8 bases, leaving 11 bases not matched to a gene. Germline CDR1 reads MNHEY; CDR2 reads SMNVEV (reference sequence). The CDR3 coding sequence is TGTGCCAGCAGTTTAATCTTTGGCGGGGGGAGCGATGAGCAGTTCTTC. Translation: CASSLIFGGGSDEQFF.

V and J are TRBV5-1 and TRBJ1-1; possibly TRBD1 for D (6 bases). V gave up 6 bases and J gave up 4 bases, with 19 bases separating them. The CDR3 has 15 amino acids. CDR1 and CDR2 from the germline V gene are SGHRS and YFSETQ. The CDR3 sequence is CASIRGTGSATEAFF. The CDR3 nucleotides read TGCGCCAGCATCCGGGGAACAGGGTCGGCCACTGAAGCTTTCTTT. The whole variable domain, remainder taken from reference TRBV5-1 and TRBJ1-1, is KAGVTQTPRYLIKTRGQQVTLSCSPISGHRSVSWYQQTPGQGLQFLFEYFSETQRNKGNFPGRFSGRQFSNSRSEMNVSTLELGDSALYLCASIRGTGSATEAFFGQGTRLTVV.

The V gene is TRBV6-6, the J gene TRBJ2-7; no clear D. This CDR3 spans 16 amino acids. Germline lookup yields CDR1 MNHNY and CDR2 SVGAGI (reference sequence). V gave up 0 bases and J gave up 1 base, with 13 bases separating them. The CDR3 bases are TGTGCCAGCAGTTACTCGACTGGTGAACTTTCCTACGAGCAGTACTTC. Its protein product is CASSYSTGELSYEQYF.

V usage is TRBV9 and J usage is TRBJ2-7, with TRBD1 matching over 12 bases. With V trimmed by 4 bases and J by 7 bases, 15 bases remained unmatched. CDR3 length equals 17 residues. The germline V gene has CDR1 SGDLS and CDR2 YYNGEE. The CDR3 nucleotides are TGTGCCAGCAGCTCCTTTCCTCCCGGGACAGGGGGCGGGGAGCAGTACTTC. This encodes CASSSFPPGTGGGEQYF.

This clone was counted a single time. The genes are TRBV6-1 and TRBJ2-7; no reliable D call. The CDR3 sequence is 12 residues long. In germline, CDR1 is MNHNS, CDR2 SASEGT. V was cut by 4 bases and J by 4 bases, with 8 bases left in between. The CDR3 DNA reads as TGTGCCAGCAGTGCCTCCCCTTACGAGCAGTACTTC. As protein: CASSASPYEQYF.

V and J are TRBV18 and TRBJ2-7; D is unclear. CDR3 length equals 14 residues. The V and J ends lost 6 bases and 7 bases respectively, with 19 bases between them. CDR1 is KGHSH and CDR2 is LQKENI in the germline V gene. This chain's CDR3 is CASSENRGSREQYF. The CDR3 nucleotides are TGTGCCAGCTCCGAAAACCGTGGTTCCCGGGAGCAGTACTTC.

This clone appeared a few times. The chain recombines TRBV18 with TRBJ1-2; 8 bases are shared with TRBD1. This CDR3 region has 15 residues. V lost 5 bases and J lost 0; bases outside the gene matches: 5. Germline V gene lookup returns CDR1 KGHSH and CDR2 LQKENI. DNA for the CDR3: TGTGCCAGCTCATCCGGACAGGGTGCTAACTATGGCTACACCTTC. Residues: CASSSGQGANYGYTF. The full variable domain, with the rest looked up from reference TRBV18 and TRBJ1-2, is NAGVMQNPRHLVRRRGQEARLRCSPMKGHSHVYWYRQLPEEGLKFMVYLQKENIIDESGMPKERFSAEFPKEGPSILRIQQVVRGDSAAYFCASSSGQGANYGYTFGSGTRLTVV.

This clone turned up a few times. The CDR3 region is CASSLGTGDVETQYF. The CDR3 DNA follows: TGTGCCAGCAGCTTAGGGACAGGGGATGTAGAGACCCAGTACTTC. The J gene is TRBJ2-5, the V gene TRBV11-2, with TRBD1 matching 9 bases. The CDR3 loop spans 15 amino acids. Germline-derived CDR1 and CDR2 are SGHAT and FQNNGV. The junction had 4 bases not matched to a gene; V was cut back by 1 base and J by 4 bases.

This clone occurred a few times. The chain recombines TRBV2 with TRBJ1-5, with D hard to call. Germline V gene lookup returns CDR1 SNHLY and CDR2 FYNNEI. V gave up 6 bases and J gave up 0 bases, with 21 bases separating them. The CDR3 loop spans 18 amino acids. The CDR3 bases are TGTGCCAGCAGCGGCTCCCTAATTGAGGGTCATAGCAATCAGCCCCAGCATTTT. Protein product: CASSGSLIEGHSNQPQHF.

This chain connects TRBV7-9 to TRBJ2-5; D unresolved. V dropped 8 bases and J dropped 2 bases, with 18 bases sitting between them. The CDR3 runs 15 residues. CDR1 and CDR2 (germline): SEHNR, FQNEAQ (reference sequence). The CDR3 sequence is CASVSSPGFQETQYF. CDR3 nucleotides: TGTGCCAGCGTCTCCTCTCCTGGCTTTCAAGAGACCCAGTACTTC.

This chain joins TRBV14 and TRBJ2-5, with D possibly TRBD1 on 6 matching bases. Germline CDR1 is SGHDN and CDR2 is FVKESK. The CDR3 consists of 17 residues. The germline V and J ends were trimmed by 4 bases and 2 bases, with 20 bases remaining between them. In nucleotides, the CDR3 is TGTGCCAGCAGCCGCAGTATCACAGGGCGTGGACAAGAGACCCAGTACTTC. It translates to CASSRSITGRGQETQYF.

V gene TRBV9 combines with J gene TRBJ2-7, with D maybe TRBD2 (5 bases). The V end was cut by 4 bases, the J end by 3 bases, with 14 bases between. Germline CDR1 SGDLS, CDR2 YYNGEE. The CDR3 totals 14 residues. CDR3 sequence: CASSPQTGNYEQYF. For the CDR3, the DNA is TGTGCCAGCAGCCCCCAAACGGGGAACTACGAGCAGTACTTC.

The chain employs TRBV28 and TRBJ1-3; 8 nucleotides line up with TRBD1. Germline assignment: CDR1 MDHEN and CDR2 SYDVKM. The CDR3 loop spans 14 amino acids. V was pared by 6 bases and J by 3 bases, with 4 bases of the junction left unmatched. This chain's CDR3 is CASSLDRGGNTIYF. The CDR3 DNA reads as TGTGCCAGCAGCCTTGACAGGGGTGGAAACACCATATATTTT.

This chain connects TRBV4-1 to TRBJ1-2, with D maybe TRBD1 (6 bases). Germline V gene lookup returns CDR1 MGHRA and CDR2 YSYEKL. The CDR3 covers 16 residues. V lost 4 bases and J lost 3, with 18 bases in between. CDR3 sequence reads: CASSPLGGAEDYGYTF. The CDR3 DNA is TGCGCCAGCAGCCCCCTCGGGGGGGCCGAAGACTATGGCTACACCTTC.

V usage is TRBV4-1 and J usage is TRBJ2-7, with no clear D. From germline, CDR1 is MGHRA and CDR2 YSYEKL. There are 20 residues in the CDR3. The ends were cut back, 1 base at V and 2 bases at J, with 27 bases in the middle. The CDR3 protein is CASSQVAGGRNIAHAYEQYF. DNA of the CDR3: TGCGCCAGCAGCCAAGTGGCTGGTGGCAGAAACATCGCCCATGCCTACGAGCAGTACTTC.

This clone was observed once. CDR3 amino acids: CATSSDRGGGNTIYF. In DNA, the CDR3 is TGTGCCACCAGCAGCGACAGGGGCGGTGGAAACACCATATATTTT. The rearrangement joins TRBV15 to TRBJ1-3; 8 nucleotides line up with TRBD1. V trimming: 3 bases; J trimming: 3 bases; junction bases outside the gene matches: 4. Germline CDR1 is LNHNV and CDR2 is YYDKDF (reference sequence). CDR3 length: 15 residues.

The chain couples TRBV19 to TRBJ1-6; 8 positions match TRBD1. Germline V CDR1 and CDR2: LNHDA, SQIVND (reference sequence). V lost 5 bases, J lost 7 bases, and 7 bases stayed unmatched. This CDR3 has 15 amino acids. The CDR3 DNA reads as TGTGCCAGTAGTCCCAAGGGACAGGTGAATTCACCCCTCCACTTT. Translation: CASSPKGQVNSPLHF.

The genes are TRBV5-4 and TRBJ1-2; TRBD1 agrees at 7 bases. This CDR3 region has 13 residues. V shed 2 bases, J shed 8 bases, and the junction held 6 bases outside the gene matches. In germline, CDR1 is SGHNT, CDR2 YYREEE (reference sequence). The CDR3 spells CASSFDRVNGYTF. In DNA, the CDR3 is TGTGCCAGCAGCTTCGACAGGGTAAACGGCTACACCTTC. The entire variable domain, with the rest obtained from reference TRBV5-4 and TRBJ1-2, is as follows: ETGVTQSPTHLIKTRGQQVTLRCSSQSGHNTVSWYQQALGQGPQFIFQYYREEENGRGNFPPRFSGLQFPNYSSELNVNALELDDSALYLCASSFDRVNGYTFGSGTRLTVV.

Turning to this clone: This CDR3 is also generated by other DNA sequences in the sample. The chain couples TRBV5-1 to TRBJ1-4, with a tentative D call TRBD1 (5 bases). This CDR3 contains 14 residues. V lost 2 bases to trimming and J lost 4 bases, with 9 bases between them. Germline V gene lookup returns CDR1 SGHRS and CDR2 YFSETQ. CDR3 loop: CASSLRQGNEKLFF. The CDR3 region has the DNA TGCGCCAGCAGCTTACGGCAGGGTAATGAAAAACTGTTTTTT.